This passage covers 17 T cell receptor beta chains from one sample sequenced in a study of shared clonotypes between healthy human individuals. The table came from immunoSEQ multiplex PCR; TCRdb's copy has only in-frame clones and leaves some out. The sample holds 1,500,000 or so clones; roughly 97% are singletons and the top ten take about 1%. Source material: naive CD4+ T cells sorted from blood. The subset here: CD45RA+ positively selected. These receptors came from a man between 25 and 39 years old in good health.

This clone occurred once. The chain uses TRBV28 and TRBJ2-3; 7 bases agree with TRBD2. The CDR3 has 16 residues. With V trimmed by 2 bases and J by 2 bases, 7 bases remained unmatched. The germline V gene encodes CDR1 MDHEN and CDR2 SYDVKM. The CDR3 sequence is CASSLVLAEYTDTQYF. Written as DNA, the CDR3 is TGTGCCAGCAGTTTAGTCCTAGCGGAATACACAGATACGCAGTATTTT.

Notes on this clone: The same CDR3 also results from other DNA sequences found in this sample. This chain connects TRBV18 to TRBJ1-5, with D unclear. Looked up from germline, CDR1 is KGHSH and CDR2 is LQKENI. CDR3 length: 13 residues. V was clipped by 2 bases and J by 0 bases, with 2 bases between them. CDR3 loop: CASSPSSNQPQHF. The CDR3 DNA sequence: TGTGCCAGCTCACCATCTAGCAATCAGCCCCAGCATTTT.

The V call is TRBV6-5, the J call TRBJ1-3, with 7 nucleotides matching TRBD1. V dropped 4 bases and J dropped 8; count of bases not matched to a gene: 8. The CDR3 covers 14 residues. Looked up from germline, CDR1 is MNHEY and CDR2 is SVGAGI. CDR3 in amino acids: CASSLGEGAYTIYF. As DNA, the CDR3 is TGTGCCAGCAGTTTGGGAGAGGGGGCGTACACCATATATTTT.

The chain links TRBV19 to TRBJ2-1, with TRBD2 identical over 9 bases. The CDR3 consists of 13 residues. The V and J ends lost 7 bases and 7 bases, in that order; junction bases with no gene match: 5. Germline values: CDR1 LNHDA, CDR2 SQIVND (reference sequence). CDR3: CASKIAGVNEQFF. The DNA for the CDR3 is TGTGCCAGTAAGATAGCGGGAGTTAATGAGCAGTTCTTC.

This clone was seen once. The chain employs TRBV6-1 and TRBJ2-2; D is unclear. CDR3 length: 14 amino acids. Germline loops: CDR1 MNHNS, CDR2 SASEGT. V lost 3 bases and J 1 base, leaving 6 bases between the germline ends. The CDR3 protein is CASSDLENTGELFF. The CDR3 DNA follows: TGTGCCAGCAGTGATTTAGAGAACACCGGGGAGCTGTTTTTT.

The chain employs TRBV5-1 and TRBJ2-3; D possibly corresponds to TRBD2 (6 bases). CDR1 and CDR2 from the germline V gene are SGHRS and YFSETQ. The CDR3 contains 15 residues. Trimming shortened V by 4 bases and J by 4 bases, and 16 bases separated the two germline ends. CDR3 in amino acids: CASSPPGLLADTQYF. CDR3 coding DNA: TGCGCCAGCAGCCCTCCGGGACTCTTGGCAGATACGCAGTATTTT.

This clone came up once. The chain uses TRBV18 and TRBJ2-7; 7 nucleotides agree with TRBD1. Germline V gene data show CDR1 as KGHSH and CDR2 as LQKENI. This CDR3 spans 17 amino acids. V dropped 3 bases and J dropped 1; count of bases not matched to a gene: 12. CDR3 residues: CASSPPTGTVNSYEQYF. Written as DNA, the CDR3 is TGTGCCAGCTCACCCCCGACAGGGACCGTCAATTCCTACGAGCAGTACTTC.

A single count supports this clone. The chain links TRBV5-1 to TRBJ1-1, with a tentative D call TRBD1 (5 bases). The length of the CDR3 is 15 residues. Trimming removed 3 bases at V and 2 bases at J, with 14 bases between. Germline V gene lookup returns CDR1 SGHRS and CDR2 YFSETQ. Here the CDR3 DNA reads TGCGCCAGCAGCTCGGTCGACAGCGCCAACACTGAAGCTTTCTTT. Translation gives CASSSVDSANTEAFF.

The chain's CDR3 is CASTSGTGNEKLFF. CDR3 sequence (DNA): TGTGCCAGCACCTCCGGGACAGGGAATGAAAAACTGTTTTTT. The chain links TRBV28 to TRBJ1-4; 9 bases map to TRBD1. The length of the CDR3 is 14 residues. CDR1 and CDR2 (germline): MDHEN, SYDVKM. The J segment lost 5 bases and the V segment lost 7 bases, leaving 5 bases of the junction unmatched.

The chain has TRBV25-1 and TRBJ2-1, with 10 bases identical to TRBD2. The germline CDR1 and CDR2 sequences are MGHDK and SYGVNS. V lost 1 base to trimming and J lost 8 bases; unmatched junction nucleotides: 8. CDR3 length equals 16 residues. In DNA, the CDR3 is TGTGCCAGCAGTGAATCGGCTAGCGGGAGTAGGGATGAGCAGTTCTTC. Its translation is CASSESASGSRDEQFF.

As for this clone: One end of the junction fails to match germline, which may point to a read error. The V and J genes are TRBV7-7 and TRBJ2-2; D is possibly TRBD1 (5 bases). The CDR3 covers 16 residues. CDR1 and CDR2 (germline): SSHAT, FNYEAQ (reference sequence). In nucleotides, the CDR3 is TGTGCTAGCAGCTTAGTCCCCAGGGTATACACCGGGGAGCTGTTTTTT. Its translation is CASSLVPRVYTGELFF.

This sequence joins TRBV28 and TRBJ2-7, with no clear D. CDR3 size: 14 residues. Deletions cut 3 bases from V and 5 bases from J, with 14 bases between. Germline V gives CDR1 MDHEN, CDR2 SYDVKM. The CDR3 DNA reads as TGTGCCAGCAGTTTTCCCTGGGGTCGCGACGAGCAGTACTTC. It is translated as CASSFPWGRDEQYF.

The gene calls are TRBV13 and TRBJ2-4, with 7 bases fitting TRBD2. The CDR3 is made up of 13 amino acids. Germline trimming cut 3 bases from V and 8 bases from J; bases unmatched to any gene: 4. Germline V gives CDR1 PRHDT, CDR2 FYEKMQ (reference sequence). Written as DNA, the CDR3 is TGTGCCAGCAGCTTTTCGACTAGCCACATTCAGTACTTC. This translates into CASSFSTSHIQYF.

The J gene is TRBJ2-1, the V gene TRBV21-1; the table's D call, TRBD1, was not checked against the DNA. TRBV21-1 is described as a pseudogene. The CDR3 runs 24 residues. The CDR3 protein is CASSTKGETGAVTRDDPCYNEQFF. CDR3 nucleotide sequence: TGTGCCAGCAGCACAAAGGGCGAGACAGGGGCAGTTACTAGGGATGACCCATGTTACAATGAGCAGTTCTTC.

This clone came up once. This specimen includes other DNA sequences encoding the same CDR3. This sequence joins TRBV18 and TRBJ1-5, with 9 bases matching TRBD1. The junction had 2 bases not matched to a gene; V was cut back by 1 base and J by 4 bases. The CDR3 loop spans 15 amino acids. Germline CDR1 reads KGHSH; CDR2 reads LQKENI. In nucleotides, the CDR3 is TGTGCCAGCTCACCACGTGGACAGGGGAATCAGCCCCAGCATTTT. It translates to CASSPRGQGNQPQHF.

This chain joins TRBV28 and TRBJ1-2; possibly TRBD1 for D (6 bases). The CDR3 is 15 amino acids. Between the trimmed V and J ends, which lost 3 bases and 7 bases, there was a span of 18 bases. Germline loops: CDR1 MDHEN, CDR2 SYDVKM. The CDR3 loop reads CASSFLRTEASGYTF. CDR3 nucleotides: TGTGCCAGCAGTTTTTTAAGGACAGAGGCTTCTGGCTACACCTTC.

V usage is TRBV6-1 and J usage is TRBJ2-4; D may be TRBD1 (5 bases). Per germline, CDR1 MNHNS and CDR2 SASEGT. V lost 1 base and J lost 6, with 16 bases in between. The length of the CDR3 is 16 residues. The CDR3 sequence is CASSEDPGPRPNIQYF. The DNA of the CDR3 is TGTGCCAGCAGTGAAGACCCAGGGCCAAGACCAAACATTCAGTACTTC.